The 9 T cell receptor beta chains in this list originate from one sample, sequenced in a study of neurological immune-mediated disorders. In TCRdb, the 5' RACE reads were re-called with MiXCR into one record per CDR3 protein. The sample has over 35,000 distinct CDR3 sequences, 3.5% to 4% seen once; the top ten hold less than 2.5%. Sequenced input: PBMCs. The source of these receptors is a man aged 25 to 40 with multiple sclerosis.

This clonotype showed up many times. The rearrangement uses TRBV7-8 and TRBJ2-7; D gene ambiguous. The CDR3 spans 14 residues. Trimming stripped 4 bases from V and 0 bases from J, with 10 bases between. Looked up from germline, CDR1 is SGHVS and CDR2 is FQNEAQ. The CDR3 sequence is CASSYTTSSYEQYF. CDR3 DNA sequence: TGTGCCAGCAGCTATACGACCAGCTCCTACGAGCAGTACTTC.

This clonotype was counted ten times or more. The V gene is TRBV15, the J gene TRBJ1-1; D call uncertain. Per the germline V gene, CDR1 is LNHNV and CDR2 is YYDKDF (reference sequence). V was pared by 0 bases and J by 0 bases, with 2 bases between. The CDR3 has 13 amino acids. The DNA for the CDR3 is TGTGCCACCAGCAGAGATCTGAACACTGAAGCTTTCTTT. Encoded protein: CATSRDLNTEAFF.

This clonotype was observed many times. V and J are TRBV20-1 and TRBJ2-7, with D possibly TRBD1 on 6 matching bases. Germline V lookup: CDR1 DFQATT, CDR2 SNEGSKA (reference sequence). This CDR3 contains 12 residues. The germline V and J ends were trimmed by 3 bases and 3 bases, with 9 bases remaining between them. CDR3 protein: CSARGQVYEQYF. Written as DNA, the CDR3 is TGCAGTGCTAGGGGACAAGTCTACGAGCAGTACTTC.

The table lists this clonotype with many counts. CDR3 DNA sequence: TGTGCCAGCAGAGCCGGGTCTACCTCTGGAAACACCATATATTTT. Translated: CASRAGSTSGNTIYF. V usage is TRBV2 and J usage is TRBJ1-3; no definite D call. Trimming took off 6 bases at V and 0 bases at J, with 12 bases between the two ends. Germline V gives CDR1 SNHLY, CDR2 FYNNEI. The CDR3 has 15 residues.

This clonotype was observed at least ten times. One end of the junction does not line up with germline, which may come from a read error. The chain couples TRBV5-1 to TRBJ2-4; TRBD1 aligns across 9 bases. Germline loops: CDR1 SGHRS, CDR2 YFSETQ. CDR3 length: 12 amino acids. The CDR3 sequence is CASSIGTGPSVF. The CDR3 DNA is TGCGCCAGCAGCATCGGGACAGGGCCCTCTGTGTTC. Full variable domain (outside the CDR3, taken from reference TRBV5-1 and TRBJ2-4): KAGVTQTPRYLIKTRGQQVTLSCSPISGHRSVSWYQQTPGQGLQFLFEYFSETQRNKGNFPGRFSGRQFSNSRSEMNVSTLELGDSALYLCASSIGTGPSVFGAGTRLSVL.

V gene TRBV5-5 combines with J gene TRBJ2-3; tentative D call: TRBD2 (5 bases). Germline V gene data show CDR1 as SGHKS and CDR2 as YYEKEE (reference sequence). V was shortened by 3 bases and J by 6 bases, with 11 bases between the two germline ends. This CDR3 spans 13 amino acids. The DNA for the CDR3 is TGTGCCAGCAGCTACTGGGGAGACGATACGCAGTATTTT. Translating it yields CASSYWGDDTQYF.

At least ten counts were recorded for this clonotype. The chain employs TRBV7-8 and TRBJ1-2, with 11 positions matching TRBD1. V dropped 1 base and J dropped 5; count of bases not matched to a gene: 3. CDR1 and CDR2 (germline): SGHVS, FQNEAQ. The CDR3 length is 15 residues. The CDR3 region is CASSLGTGGWYGYTF. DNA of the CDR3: TGTGCCAGCAGCTTAGGGACAGGGGGCTGGTATGGCTACACCTTC. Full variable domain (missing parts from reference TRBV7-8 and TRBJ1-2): GAGVSQSPRYKVAKRGQDVALRCDPISGHVSLFWYQQALGQGPEFLTYFQNEAQLDKSGLPSDRFFAERPEGSVSTLKIQRTQQEDSAVYLCASSLGTGGWYGYTFGSGTRLTVV.

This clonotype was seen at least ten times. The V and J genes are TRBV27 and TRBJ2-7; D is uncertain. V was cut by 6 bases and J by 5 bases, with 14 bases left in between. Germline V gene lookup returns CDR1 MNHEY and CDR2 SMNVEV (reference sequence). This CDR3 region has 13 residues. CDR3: CASSTPRVDEQYF. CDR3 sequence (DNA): TGTGCCAGCAGCACACCTCGGGTTGACGAGCAGTACTTC.

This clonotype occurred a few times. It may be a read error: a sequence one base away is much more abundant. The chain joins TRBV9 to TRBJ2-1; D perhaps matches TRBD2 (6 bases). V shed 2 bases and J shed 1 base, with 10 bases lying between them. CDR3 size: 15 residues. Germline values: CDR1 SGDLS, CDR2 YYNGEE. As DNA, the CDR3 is TGTGCCAGCAGCGTTGACGGGAGATCCTACAATGAGCAGTTCTTC. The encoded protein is CASSVDGRSYNEQFF.